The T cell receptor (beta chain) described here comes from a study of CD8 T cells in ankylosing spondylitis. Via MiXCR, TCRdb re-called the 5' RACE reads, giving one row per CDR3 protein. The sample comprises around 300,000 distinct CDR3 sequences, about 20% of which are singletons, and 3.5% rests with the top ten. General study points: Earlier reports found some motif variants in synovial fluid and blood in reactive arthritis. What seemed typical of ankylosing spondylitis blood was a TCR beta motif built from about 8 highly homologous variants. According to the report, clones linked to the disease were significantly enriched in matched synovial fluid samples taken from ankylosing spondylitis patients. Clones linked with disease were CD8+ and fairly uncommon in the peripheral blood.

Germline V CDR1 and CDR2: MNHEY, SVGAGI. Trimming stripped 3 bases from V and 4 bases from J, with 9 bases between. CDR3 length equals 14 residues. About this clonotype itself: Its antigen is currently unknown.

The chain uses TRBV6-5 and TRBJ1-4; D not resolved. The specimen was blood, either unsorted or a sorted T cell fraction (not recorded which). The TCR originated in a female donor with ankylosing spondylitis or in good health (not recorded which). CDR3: CASSYGNSNEKLFF. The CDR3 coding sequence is TGTGCCAGCAGTTATGGGAATAGTAATGAAAAACTGTTTTTT.